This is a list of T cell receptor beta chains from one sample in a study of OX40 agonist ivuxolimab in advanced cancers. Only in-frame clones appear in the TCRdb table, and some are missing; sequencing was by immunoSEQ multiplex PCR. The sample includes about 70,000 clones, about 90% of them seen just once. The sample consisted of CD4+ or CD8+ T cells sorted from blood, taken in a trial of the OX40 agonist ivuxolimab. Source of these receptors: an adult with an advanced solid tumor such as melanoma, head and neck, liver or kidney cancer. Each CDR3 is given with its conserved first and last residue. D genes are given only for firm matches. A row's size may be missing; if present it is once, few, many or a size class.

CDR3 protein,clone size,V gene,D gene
CASSRSEAHNEQFF,NA,TRBV7-2,NA
CASSPRQGNEQYF,NA,TRBV5-1,TRBD1
CSVVKGSYNEQFF,NA,TRBV29-1,NA
CASSSGLAGGRPFF,once,TRBV11-1,TRBD2
CASSPQQGRQETQYF,NA,TRBV5-1,NA
CASSSGGRTDTQYF,NA,TRBV5-5,TRBD2
CASSGHYEQYF,NA,TRBV6-1,NA
CASSYPRLIHEQFF,NA,TRBV6-8,NA
CASQPGRYNSPLHF,NA,TRBV6-1,NA
CASAGTSSYNEQFF,NA,TRBV19,NA
CASSPPGGPETQYF,NA,TRBV18,TRBD2
CASSRGGLAGGEETQYF,NA,TRBV19,TRBD2
CASSRGAGNEKLFF,NA,TRBV4-3,NA
CASSPHPTATDEQYF,few,TRBV4-1,NA
CASSYGAGRGEKLFF,NA,TRBV6-6,NA
CASSRALLGGYTF,NA,TRBV6-5,NA
CASSEPGPQGEEYF,NA,TRBV6-5,NA
CASSSGDYNEQFF,NA,TRBV5-1,NA
CASSLVAVNTEAFF,NA,TRBV7-9,NA
CASSFGAAGGAYNEQFF,NA,TRBV7-2,TRBD2
CASSARASPIRNEQFF,NA,TRBV19,NA
CASSEYFRELFF,NA,TRBV6-1,NA
CASTFQGYYEQYF,NA,TRBV6-5,NA
CASSAGTVRNTIYF,NA,TRBV11-1,TRBD1
CASSLRQFNSPLHF,NA,TRBV28,NA
CASSPWTSETQYF,NA,TRBV5-8,TRBD2
CASSPRTATDTQYF,NA,TRBV5-1,NA
CASSSLASYEQYF,once,TRBV5-1,NA
CASSLTGVSNQPQHF,NA,TRBV5-1,TRBD1
CASSLRTGVNTEAFF,NA,TRBV7-2,TRBD1
CASNGQTGGTGELFF,NA,TRBV5-1,NA
CASREGAETQYF,once,TRBV2,NA
CASSPSYNQPQHF,few,TRBV18,NA
CASSSDPGGRLGEQYF,NA,TRBV5-1,NA
CASSPPGQGSGELFF,NA,TRBV18,TRBD1
CASKGTTHTGELFF,NA,TRBV19,TRBD2
CASSPPGVRGEQFF,once,TRBV18,NA
CASSPFGGVNTEAFF,NA,TRBV28,NA
CASSRASLASGDNEQFF,NA,TRBV5-4,TRBD2
CASSRRGYQETQYF,once,TRBV9,TRBD1
CASHAGGSNYGYTF,NA,TRBV6-6,TRBD1
CASSPVQGVGYF,NA,TRBV6-1,TRBD1
CASRSSGTGGYGYTF,NA,TRBV19,TRBD1
CASRRATGTGELFF,few,TRBV19,NA
CASSPMTGLANGYTF,NA,TRBV5-4,TRBD1
CAWSYTGVSGNTIYF,NA,TRBV30,TRBD1
CASSPFTRLEAFF,NA,TRBV11-2,NA
CASSTGLAGVTGELFF,NA,TRBV19,TRBD2
CASSPTSGSTGEQYF,NA,TRBV7-3,TRBD2
CASSSYRSSVQFF,NA,TRBV7-2,NA
CASSQHGQGLANEKLFF,NA,TRBV2,TRBD1
CASSLFTDTQYF,NA,TRBV7-2,NA
CASSFRLAGVYEQYF,NA,TRBV7-9,TRBD2